This TCR beta chain is drawn from a study of shared clonotypes between healthy human individuals. Study results and limitations: The study found 4.5% to 6% of naive CD4 clonotypes shared across several donors. Larger estimated richness was generally recorded for naive subsets relative to memory subsets. Non-shared clonotypes were found to have lower generation probabilities than the clonotypes that were shared by all four of the sorted-subset donors.

At the deep level, the assay was run. The assay was immunoSEQ multiplex PCR, and TCRdb's table has in-frame clones only and misses some. The data contain approximately 1,500,000 clones, around 97% of them singletons. As regards this clone: Its specificity is not known.

The CDR3 runs to 14 residues. Per the germline V gene, CDR1 is MNHEY and CDR2 is SVGAGI. V was cut by 6 bases and J by 4 bases, with 10 bases left in between. The V call is TRBV6-5, the J call TRBJ2-6; D is uncertain. This clonotype originated in a man aged 25-45 years in good health. Sample: naive CD4+ T cells sorted from blood. Described subset: CD45RA+ positively selected. The CDR3 reads CASRVSQGANVLTF. The CDR3 region has the DNA TGTGCCAGCAGGGTCAGTCAAGGGGCCAACGTCCTGACTTTC.